This T cell receptor (beta chain) was captured in a study of blood T cell repertoires in COVID-19. Study details: The study drew acute and convalescent COVID-19 samples from the United States, Italy and Spain. In each case, the material was cDNA or gDNA derived from T cells, B-cell-depleted T cells, or PBMCs.

As processed by the authors: Reference gene primers were amplified, and this amplification served to estimate nucleated cell counts. Here immunoSEQ multiplex PCR was the method, and the copy in TCRdb shows in-frame clones only, minus some. For V, J and clone size, that table is used; D and trimming come from the DNA. The sample records about 100,000 clones, 88% being singletons. Per the germline V gene, CDR1 is SEHNR and CDR2 is FQNEAQ (reference sequence). V was cut by 2 bases and J by 1 base, with 10 bases left in between. The CDR3 consists of 15 residues. The clonotype originates from a woman aged 55-69 years with acute or convalescent COVID-19. The sample comprised peripheral blood. The chain is built from TRBV7-9 and TRBJ2-3, with D possibly matching TRBD2 (6 bases). The DNA of the CDR3 is TGTGCCAGCAGCTTACTTTCGGGGGGCACAGATACGCAGTATTTT. Translating gives CASSLLSGGTDTQYF.